Each of the 11 T cell receptor beta chains below was sequenced from the same sample in a study of blood T cell repertoires in COVID-19. The method was immunoSEQ multiplex PCR; TCRdb's version includes in-frame clones alone and lacks a portion of them. This table holds about 250,000 clones, around 84% found once. The sequenced material came from PBMCs or T cells enriched from blood (not recorded which). Receptors originate from a man aged 35-49 years who had recovered from COVID-19.

V gene TRBV19 combines with J gene TRBJ2-2; 7 bases line up with TRBD2. Germline CDR1 and CDR2: LNHDA and SQIVND (reference sequence). This CDR3 comprises 16 residues. The trim removed 1 base at V and 4 bases at J, leaving 6 bases unmatched. This CDR3 reads CASSIVAGAGTGELFF. The CDR3 DNA reads as TGTGCCAGTAGTATAGTTGCGGGAGCGGGCACCGGGGAGCTGTTTTTT.

This chain links TRBV10-3 with TRBJ2-3; 11 bases are shared with TRBD2. CDR1 and CDR2 (germline): ENHRY, SYGVKD. The CDR3 is made up of 14 amino acids. Trimming at V came to 10 bases and at J to 3 bases, leaving 6 bases not matched to a gene. CDR3 sequence: CATLSSGGTDTQYF. The DNA of the CDR3 is TGTGCCACCCTATCTAGCGGGGGGACAGATACGCAGTATTTT.

The CDR3 region has the DNA TGCGCCAGCAGCCCTGGGACAGGGGGGAGCACTGAAGCTTTCTTT. Translated: CASSPGTGGSTEAFF. The chain combines TRBV5-1 with TRBJ1-1; TRBD1 matches 11 bases. The CDR3 consists of 15 residues. Germline CDR1 SGHRS, CDR2 YFSETQ. V shed 4 bases and J 4 bases; nucleotides not matched to a gene: 6.

The V gene is TRBV5-1, the J gene TRBJ2-1; TRBD1 agrees at 11 bases. The CDR3 covers 14 residues. J lost 4 bases, V lost 7 bases, and 4 bases had no gene match. In germline, CDR1 is SGHRS, CDR2 YFSETQ. CDR3 region: CASAGTGGYNEQFF. The CDR3 DNA reads as TGCGCCAGCGCCGGGACAGGGGGTTACAATGAGCAGTTCTTC.

The chain combines TRBV7-9 with TRBJ1-1; no definite D call. This CDR3 has 17 amino acids. CDR1 and CDR2 from the germline V gene are SEHNR and FQNEAQ (reference sequence). Trimming stripped 5 bases from V and 1 base from J, with 20 bases between. CDR3 amino acids: CASSRAGSVSRNTEAFF. The CDR3 coding sequence is TGTGCCAGCAGCCGCGCCGGAAGTGTCTCTAGGAACACTGAAGCTTTCTTT.

Note on this clone: Other DNA sequences in this sample translate to the same CDR3. V gene TRBV4-1 combines with J gene TRBJ1-1; TRBD1 matches at 9 bases. Germline V CDR1 and CDR2: MGHRA, YSYEKL. The junction had 1 base not matched to a gene; V was cut back by 3 bases and J by 2 bases. CDR3 length: 14 amino acids. This CDR3 reads CASSQDRGNTEAFF. For the CDR3, the DNA is TGCGCCAGCAGCCAGGACAGGGGAAACACTGAAGCTTTCTTT.

V gene TRBV19 combines with J gene TRBJ2-7, with unresolved D. The V and J ends lost 6 bases and 3 bases respectively, with 15 bases between them. Germline loops: CDR1 LNHDA, CDR2 SQIVND (reference sequence). The CDR3 runs 14 residues. As DNA, the CDR3 is TGTGCCAGTAGCTCGACTCTATTCCTCTACGAGCAGTACTTC. Its protein product is CASSSTLFLYEQYF.

This rearrangement joins TRBV6-5 to TRBJ1-3; D not resolved. Trimming shortened V by 6 bases and J by 2 bases, and 11 bases separated the two germline ends. Germline V gene sequence: CDR1 MNHEY, CDR2 SVGAGI. CDR3 size: 14 residues. The CDR3 sequence is CASRIQAAGNTIYF. The CDR3 nucleotides are TGTGCCAGCAGGATTCAGGCAGCTGGAAACACCATATATTTT.

The chain employs TRBV3-1 (or the pseudogene TRBV3-2) and TRBJ1-2, with TRBD1 identical over 9 bases. CDR1 is LGHDT, CDR2 YNNKEL, per germline (reference sequence). V lost 4 bases, J lost 6 bases, and 6 bases stayed unmatched. The CDR3 totals 14 residues. The CDR3 DNA follows: TGTGCCAGCAGCCCCGGGACAGGGAGCAATGGCTACACCTTC. This encodes CASSPGTGSNGYTF.

The V and J genes are TRBV3-1 (or the pseudogene TRBV3-2) and TRBJ1-2, with D unresolved. Germline-derived CDR1 and CDR2 are LGHDT and YNNKEL (reference sequence). The V end lost 3 bases, the J end lost 1 base, and 12 bases lay between the germline ends. This CDR3 contains 15 residues. The CDR3 coding sequence is TGTGCCAGCAGCCAGCTCAGAAGTTTTAACTATGGCTACACCTTC. It translates to CASSQLRSFNYGYTF.

The V call is TRBV28, the J call TRBJ1-5; the match to TRBD1 covers 8 bases. The trim removed 2 bases at V and 6 bases at J, leaving 12 bases unmatched. Germline V gives CDR1 MDHEN, CDR2 SYDVKM. The CDR3 has 17 amino acids. CDR3 nucleotide sequence: TGTGCCAGCAGTTTAGGGTTCAGGCAGGGGGCGGGTCAGCCCCAGCATTTT. Residues: CASSLGFRQGAGQPQHF.